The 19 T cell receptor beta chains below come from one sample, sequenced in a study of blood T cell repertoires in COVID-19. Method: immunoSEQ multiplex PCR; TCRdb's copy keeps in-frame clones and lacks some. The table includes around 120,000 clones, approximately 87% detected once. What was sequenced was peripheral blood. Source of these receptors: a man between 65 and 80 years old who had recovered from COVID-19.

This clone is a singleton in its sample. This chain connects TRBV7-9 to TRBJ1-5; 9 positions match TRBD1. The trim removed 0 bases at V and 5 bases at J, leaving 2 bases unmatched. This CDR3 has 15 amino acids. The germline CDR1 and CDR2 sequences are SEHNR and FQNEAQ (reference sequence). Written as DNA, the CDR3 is TGTGCCAGCAGCTTAGCGGACAGGGGAGATCAGCCCCAGCATTTT. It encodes CASSLADRGDQPQHF.

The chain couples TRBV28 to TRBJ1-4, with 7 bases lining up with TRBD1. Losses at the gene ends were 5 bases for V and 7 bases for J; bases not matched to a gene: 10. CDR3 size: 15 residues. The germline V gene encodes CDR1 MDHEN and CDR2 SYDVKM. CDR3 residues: CASSIPTGLVEKLFF. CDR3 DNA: TGTGCCAGCAGTATCCCGACAGGGTTGGTTGAAAAACTGTTTTTT.

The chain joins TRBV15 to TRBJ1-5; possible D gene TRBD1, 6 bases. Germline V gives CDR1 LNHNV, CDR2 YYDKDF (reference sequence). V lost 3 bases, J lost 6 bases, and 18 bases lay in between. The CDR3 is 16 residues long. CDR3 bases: TGTGCCACCAGCAGCCACGTGGCAGGGGTGGGTCAGCCCCAGCATTTT. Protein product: CATSSHVAGVGQPQHF. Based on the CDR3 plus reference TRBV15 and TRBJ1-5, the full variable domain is DAMVIQNPRYQVTQFGKPVTLSCSQTLNHNVMYWYQQKSSQAPKLLFHYYDKDFNNEADTPDNFQSRRPNTSFCFLDIRSPGLGDTAMYLCATSSHVAGVGQPQHFGDGTRLSIL.

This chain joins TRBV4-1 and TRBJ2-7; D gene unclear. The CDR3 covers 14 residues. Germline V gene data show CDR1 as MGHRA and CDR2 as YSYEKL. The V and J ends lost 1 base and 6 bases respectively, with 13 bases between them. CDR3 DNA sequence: TGCGCCAGCAGCCAAGTCGCGACGCGGAGCGAGCAGTACTTC. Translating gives CASSQVATRSEQYF.

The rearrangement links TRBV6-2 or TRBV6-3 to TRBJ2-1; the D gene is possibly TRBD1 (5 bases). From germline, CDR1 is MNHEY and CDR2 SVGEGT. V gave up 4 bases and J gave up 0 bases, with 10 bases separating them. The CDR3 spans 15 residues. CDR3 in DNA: TGTGCCAGCAGTTTACAGGTTTTCTCCTACAATGAGCAGTTCTTC. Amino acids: CASSLQVFSYNEQFF.

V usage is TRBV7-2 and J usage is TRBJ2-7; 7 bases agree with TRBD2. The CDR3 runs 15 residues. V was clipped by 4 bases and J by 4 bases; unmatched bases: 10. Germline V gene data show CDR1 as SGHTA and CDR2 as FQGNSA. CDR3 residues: CASSSRDYRGYEQYF. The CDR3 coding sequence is TGTGCCAGCAGCTCCCGGGACTATAGGGGATACGAGCAGTACTTC.

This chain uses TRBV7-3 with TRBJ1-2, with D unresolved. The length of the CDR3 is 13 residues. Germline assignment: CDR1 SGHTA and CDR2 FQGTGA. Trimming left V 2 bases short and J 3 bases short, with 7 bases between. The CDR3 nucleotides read TGTGCCAGCAGCTTAGGCCAGGACTATGGCTACACCTTC. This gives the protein CASSLGQDYGYTF.

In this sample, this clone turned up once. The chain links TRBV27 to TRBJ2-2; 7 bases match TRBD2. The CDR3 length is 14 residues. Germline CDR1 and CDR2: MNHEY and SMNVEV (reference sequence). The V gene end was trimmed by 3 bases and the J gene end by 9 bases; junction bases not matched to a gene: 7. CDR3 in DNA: TGTGCCAGCAGTTTTCGGCGGGAGTTTCGGGAGCTGTTTTTT. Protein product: CASSFRREFRELFF.

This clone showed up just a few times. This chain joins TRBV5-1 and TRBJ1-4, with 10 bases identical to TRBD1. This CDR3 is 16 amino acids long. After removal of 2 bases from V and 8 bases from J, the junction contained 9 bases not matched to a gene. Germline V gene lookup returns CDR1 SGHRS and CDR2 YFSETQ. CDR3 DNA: TGCGCCAGCAGCTTTATGGCGGGACAGGGGTGGGAAAAACTGTTTTTT. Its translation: CASSFMAGQGWEKLFF.

In DNA form, the CDR3 reads TGCGCCAGCAGCGACGGGGGAGCGGGATGGAATGAGCAGTTCTTC. It is translated as CASSDGGAGWNEQFF. The chain employs TRBV5-1 and TRBJ2-1, with 7 nucleotides matching TRBD2. CDR1 and CDR2 from the germline V gene are SGHRS and YFSETQ. This CDR3 is built from 15 residues. Germline trimming cut 4 bases from V and 7 bases from J; bases unmatched to any gene: 11. Variable domain in full (rest from reference TRBV5-1 and TRBJ2-1): KAGVTQTPRYLIKTRGQQVTLSCSPISGHRSVSWYQQTPGQGLQFLFEYFSETQRNKGNFPGRFSGRQFSNSRSEMNVSTLELGDSALYLCASSDGGAGWNEQFFGPGTRLTVL.

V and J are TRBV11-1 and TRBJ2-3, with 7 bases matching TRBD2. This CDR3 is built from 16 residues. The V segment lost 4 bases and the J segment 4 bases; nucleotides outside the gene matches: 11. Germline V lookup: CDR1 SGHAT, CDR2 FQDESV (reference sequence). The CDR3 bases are TGTGCCAGCAGCTCGGTAGGGCGGGAGAACGCAGATACGCAGTATTTT. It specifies CASSSVGRENADTQYF.

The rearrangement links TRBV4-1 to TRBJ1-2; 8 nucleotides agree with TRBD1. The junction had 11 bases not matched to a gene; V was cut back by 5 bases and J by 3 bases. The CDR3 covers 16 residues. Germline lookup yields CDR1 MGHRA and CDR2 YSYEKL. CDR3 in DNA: TGCGCCAGCAGCTTCCCATCAGGGGGCAGTGACTATGGCTACACCTTC. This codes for CASSFPSGGSDYGYTF.

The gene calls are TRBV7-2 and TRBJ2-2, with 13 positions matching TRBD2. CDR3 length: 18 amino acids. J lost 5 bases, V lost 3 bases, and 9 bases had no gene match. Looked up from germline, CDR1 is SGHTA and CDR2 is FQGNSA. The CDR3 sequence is CASSFLPPGLAGTGELFF. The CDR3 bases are TGTGCCAGCAGCTTTCTCCCGCCGGGACTAGCGGGGACCGGGGAGCTGTTTTTT.

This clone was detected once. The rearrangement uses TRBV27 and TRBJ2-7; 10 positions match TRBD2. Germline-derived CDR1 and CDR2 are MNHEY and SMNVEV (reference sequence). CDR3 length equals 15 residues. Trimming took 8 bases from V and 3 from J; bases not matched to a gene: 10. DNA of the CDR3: TGTGCCAGCTCTCCATCCCGGACTAGCGGCTACGAGCAGTACTTC. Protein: CASSPSRTSGYEQYF.

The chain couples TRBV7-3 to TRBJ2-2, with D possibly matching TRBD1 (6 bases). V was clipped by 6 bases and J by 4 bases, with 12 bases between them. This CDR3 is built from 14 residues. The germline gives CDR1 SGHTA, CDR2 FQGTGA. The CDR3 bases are TGTGCCAGCAGTTCTACAGGGCCCACCGGGGAGCTGTTTTTT. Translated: CASSSTGPTGELFF.

The CDR3 spells CASSVAGSTEAFF. The CDR3 DNA reads as TGTGCCAGCAGCGTAGCAGGCTCCACTGAAGCTTTCTTT. The chain is built from TRBV9 and TRBJ1-1; D is uncertain. The CDR3 covers 13 residues. Germline V lookup: CDR1 SGDLS, CDR2 YYNGEE. Trimming took 0 bases from V and 4 from J, leaving 7 bases between them.

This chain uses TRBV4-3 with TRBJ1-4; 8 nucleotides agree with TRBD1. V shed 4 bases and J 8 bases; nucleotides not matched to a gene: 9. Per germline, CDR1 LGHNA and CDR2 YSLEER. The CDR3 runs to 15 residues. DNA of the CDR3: TGCGCCAGCAGCCTAGGACAGGGAATGGGAGAAAAACTGTTTTTT. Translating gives CASSLGQGMGEKLFF.

CDR3 DNA sequence: TGTGCCATCAGTGAGGGGGCCATAAACTATGGCTACACCTTC. This gives the protein CAISEGAINYGYTF. The chain recombines TRBV10-3 with TRBJ1-2, with a weak D call TRBD1 (5 bases). Trimming stripped 2 bases from V and 2 bases from J, with 9 bases between. In germline, CDR1 is ENHRY, CDR2 SYGVKD. This CDR3 spans 14 amino acids.

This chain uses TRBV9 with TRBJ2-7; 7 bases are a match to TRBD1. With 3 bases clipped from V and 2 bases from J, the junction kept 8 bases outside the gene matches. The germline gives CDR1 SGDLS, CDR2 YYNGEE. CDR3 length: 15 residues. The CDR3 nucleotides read TGTGCCAGCAGCGCCTCAGGGGGAAGAGCCTACGAGCAGTACTTC. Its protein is CASSASGGRAYEQYF.